This is a list of T cell receptor beta chains from one sample in a study of T cell changes during pregnancy in multiple sclerosis. Only in-frame clones appear in the TCRdb table, and some are missing; sequencing was by immunoSEQ multiplex PCR. The sample consists of about 48,000 clones, over 90% of them appearing once. The source material was CD4+ T cells from peripheral blood mononuclear cells, sampled in the third trimester of pregnancy. Every receptor here comes from a female donor with multiple sclerosis, enrolled in a pregnancy study. Each CDR3 is given without its conserved first and last residue.

J: TRBJ2-1
V: TRBV1
CDR3: TSSQPRYREQF

J: TRBJ1-5
V: TRBV5-4
CDR3: ASSPGQGATQH

J: TRBJ2-1
V: TRBV7-9
CDR3: ASSLGGDRNNEQF

J: TRBJ1-1
V: TRBV19
CDR3: ASSMGREPEAF

J: TRBJ1-3
V: TRBV2
CDR3: ATGTAPGNTIY

J: TRBJ1-1
V: TRBV29-1
CDR3: SANRASEAF

J: TRBJ2-1
V: TRBV19
CDR3: ASSPSGGAANEQF

J: TRBJ1-6
V: TRBV5-6
CDR3: ASSRTGNSPLH

J: TRBJ1-1
V: TRBV18
CDR3: ASSIQSGAVEAF

J: TRBJ1-5
V: TRBV18
CDR3: ASSLGTGGGQPQH

J: TRBJ2-1
V: TRBV2
CDR3: ASRSGGQNNEQF

J: TRBJ2-5
V: TRBV4-2
CDR3: ASSQVQREETQY

J: TRBJ1-4
V: TRBV27
CDR3: ASKPGQYNEKLF

J: TRBJ1-2
V: TRBV16
CDR3: ASSQKGQYLRYT

J: TRBJ2-3
V: TRBV29-1
CDR3: SACPDRITDTQY

J: TRBJ2-7
V: TRBV27
CDR3: ASSPPGQGWYEQY

J: TRBJ2-3
V: TRBV6-5
CDR3: ASSYDLGSADTQY

J: TRBJ2-2
V: TRBV6-5
CDR3: ASSYSGLTGELF

J: TRBJ1-1
V: TRBV19
CDR3: ASSQMNTEAF

J: TRBJ1-1
V: TRBV6-5
CDR3: ASRTTGGVGTEAF

J: TRBJ2-3
V: TRBV4-1
CDR3: ASSRDRETDTQY

J: TRBJ1-1
V: TRBV4-1
CDR3: ASSQEPEGRSAGAF

J: TRBJ1-1
V: TRBV16
CDR3: ASSPATGLNTEAF

J: TRBJ2-1
V: TRBV5-5
CDR3: ASSFRRDNEQF

J: TRBJ2-3
V: TRBV6-1
CDR3: ASSEGGAGYDTQY

J: TRBJ2-2
V: TRBV12-5
CDR3: ASGTQGGTGELF

J: TRBJ1-6
V: TRBV10-3
CDR3: ATFRDTNSPLH

J: TRBJ2-2
V: TRBV9
CDR3: ASSVGGPYGELF

J: TRBJ1-6
V: TRBV6-6
CDR3: ASRRDAAFNSPLH

J: TRBJ1-2
V: TRBV2
CDR3: ASSERAPGRDGYT

J: TRBJ2-7
V: TRBV6-1
CDR3: ASSEAYGGSYEQY

J: TRBJ2-3
V: TRBV5-1
CDR3: ASSLQGTDTQY

J: TRBJ2-5
V: TRBV19
CDR3: ASSNRETQY

J: TRBJ1-6
V: TRBV14
CDR3: ASSHRTGVYSYNSPLH

J: TRBJ2-7
V: TRBV5-4
CDR3: ASSLGDSSYEQY